The 25 T cell receptor beta chains below were found in one sample sequenced in a study of cytomegalovirus exposure and HLA in healthy donors. A multiplex PCR was run with 60 Vbeta primers and 13 Jbeta primers. Libraries were prepared by immunoSEQ multiplex PCR; TCRdb keeps only in-frame clonotypes and omits some of them. This table holds 150,000 to 200,000 clones, about 80% found once. The sequenced sample was PBMCs. All receptors come from a girl aged 5-17 years in good health and CMV-seropositive.

This clone was seen a handful of times. V and J are TRBV4-3 and TRBJ2-2, with D perhaps matching TRBD1 (5 bases). This CDR3 spans 15 amino acids. Trimming cost V 4 bases and J 4 bases, with 13 bases left between them. From germline, CDR1 is LGHNA and CDR2 YSLEER. The CDR3 is CASSRLTAPTGELFF. CDR3 in DNA: TGCGCCAGCAGCCGATTGACAGCCCCCACCGGGGAGCTGTTTTTT.

This chain joins TRBV18 and TRBJ2-7, with D possibly TRBD1 on 6 matching bases. V lost 3 bases and J 0 bases, leaving 9 bases between the germline ends. The CDR3 is 14 residues long. The V gene's germline CDR1 is KGHSH and CDR2 LQKENI. CDR3 protein: CASSPSGDSYEQYF. The CDR3 coding sequence is TGTGCCAGCTCACCGTCAGGGGACTCCTACGAGCAGTACTTC.

The J gene is TRBJ2-3, the V gene TRBV11-3; 7 bases are a match to TRBD1. With 1 base clipped from V and 4 bases from J, the junction kept 11 bases outside the gene matches. CDR1 SGHNT and CDR2 YENEEA come from the germline V gene. CDR3 length: 17 amino acids. This chain's CDR3 is CASSLGAGFRGPDTQYF. The CDR3 DNA sequence: TGTGCCAGCAGCTTAGGCGCCGGCTTTAGGGGGCCAGATACGCAGTATTTT.

V is TRBV2 and J is TRBJ2-1; 13 nucleotides line up with TRBD2. The CDR3 is 15 residues long. Germline CDR1 SNHLY, CDR2 FYNNEI. V lost 6 bases to trimming and J lost 9 bases; unmatched junction nucleotides: 8. The CDR3: CASRLTGLAGPEQFF. The CDR3 coding sequence is TGTGCCAGCAGACTCACGGGACTAGCGGGACCTGAGCAGTTCTTC. Full variable domain (rest looked up from reference TRBV2 and TRBJ2-1): EPEVTQTPSHQVTQMGQEVILRCVPISNHLYFYWYRQILGQKVEFLVSFYNNEISEKSEIFDDQFSVERPDGSNFTLKIRSTKLEDSAMYFCASRLTGLAGPEQFFGPGTRLTVL.

V usage is TRBV29-1 and J usage is TRBJ2-1, with 12 bases fitting TRBD2. The V gene's germline CDR1 is SQVTM and CDR2 ANQGSEA. This CDR3 is built from 17 residues. J gave up 7 bases and V 6 bases, and 16 bases lay outside the gene matches. The CDR3 nucleotides read TGCAGCGTCGGAAGGACTAGCGGGGATCTGGAGTGGAATGAGCAGTTCTTC. This gives the protein CSVGRTSGDLEWNEQFF.

In its sample, this clone was seen a few times. The V gene is TRBV11-2, the J gene TRBJ2-1; the match to TRBD2 covers 8 bases. After removal of 1 base from V and 2 bases from J, the junction contained 10 bases not matched to a gene. From germline, CDR1 is SGHAT and CDR2 FQNNGV. This CDR3 has 18 residues. The CDR3 sequence is CASSLASPGLGTYNEQFF. CDR3 sequence (DNA): TGTGCCAGCAGCTTAGCTTCCCCGGGACTAGGGACCTACAATGAGCAGTTCTTC.

The chain has TRBV28 and TRBJ1-1, with TRBD1 matching over 7 bases. Germline V gene sequence: CDR1 MDHEN, CDR2 SYDVKM. The CDR3 has 12 amino acids. Germline trimming cut 10 bases from V and 4 bases from J; bases unmatched to any gene: 6. The CDR3 sequence: CATQDRATEAFF. In DNA form, the CDR3 reads TGTGCCACTCAAGACAGGGCCACTGAAGCTTTCTTT.

The V call is TRBV29-1, the J call TRBJ2-7, with D possibly being TRBD1 (7 bases). The CDR3 length is 12 residues. CDR1 is SQVTM and CDR2 is ANQGSEA in the germline V gene. The V end was cut by 8 bases, the J end by 7 bases, with 18 bases between. DNA for the CDR3: TGCAGCTGCGGGACAGCCGGCAAGGAGCAGTACTTC. Translated: CSCGTAGKEQYF.

The V and J genes are TRBV29-1 and TRBJ2-2; a possible D gene is TRBD2 (5 bases). The CDR3 runs to 13 residues. Trimming took off 7 bases at V and 0 bases at J, with 9 bases between the two ends. Germline CDR1 SQVTM, CDR2 ANQGSEA. The CDR3 reads CSASGANTGELFF. DNA for the CDR3: TGCAGCGCGAGCGGAGCGAACACCGGGGAGCTGTTTTTT.

The V and J genes are TRBV6-1 and TRBJ2-4, with D unresolved. Per germline, CDR1 MNHNS and CDR2 SASEGT. The ends were cut back, 10 bases at V and 0 bases at J, with 13 bases in the middle. This CDR3 has 14 amino acids. CDR3 DNA sequence: TGTGCCACCCCCGGCCCAGGAGCCAAAAACATTCAGTACTTC. Translation gives CATPGPGAKNIQYF.

V and J are TRBV5-3 and TRBJ2-3; a possible D gene is TRBD2 (7 bases). TRBV5-3 is classed as an ORF, of uncertain function. Trimming pared 10 bases from V and 1 base from J, leaving 16 bases between. The CDR3 totals 14 residues. This chain's CDR3 is CAREGGLGTDTQYF. CDR3 sequence (DNA): TGTGCCCGAGAGGGGGGGTTAGGCACAGATACGCAGTATTTT.

The chain recombines TRBV27 with TRBJ2-7, with 9 bases matching TRBD1. CDR1 is MNHEY, CDR2 SMNVEV, per germline (reference sequence). This CDR3 contains 15 residues. V lost 8 bases to trimming and J lost 2 bases; unmatched junction nucleotides: 10. Here the CDR3 DNA reads TGTGCCAGCGGACGTGTGGGGACAGGGACCTACGAGCAGTACTTC. Protein sequence: CASGRVGTGTYEQYF.

J is TRBJ1-1 and V is TRBV4-3; 7 nucleotides line up with TRBD1. Germline CDR1 reads LGHNA; CDR2 reads YSLEER. This CDR3 contains 16 residues. J was trimmed by 1 base and V by 4 bases; bases with no gene match: 9. The CDR3 DNA sequence: TGCGCCAGCAGCCCCACCCTGACAGGGAGGAACACTGAAGCTTTCTTT. This sequence encodes CASSPTLTGRNTEAFF.

The CDR3 protein is CASEGGGNTGELFF. CDR3 nucleotide sequence: TGTGCCAGCGAAGGCGGAGGGAACACCGGGGAGCTGTTTTTT. The chain uses TRBV9 and TRBJ2-2, with D possibly matching TRBD2 (5 bases). Germline assignment: CDR1 SGDLS and CDR2 YYNGEE. The V end lost 7 bases, the J end lost 1 base, and 11 bases lay between the germline ends. The CDR3 sequence is 14 residues long.

The chain links TRBV30 to TRBJ2-7; D remains unclear. The V gene's germline CDR1 is GTSNPN and CDR2 SVGIG (reference sequence). The CDR3 loop spans 12 amino acids. Trimming cost V 0 bases and J 6 bases, with 9 bases left between them. The CDR3 protein is CAWSVQGGEQYF. The CDR3 DNA reads as TGTGCCTGGAGTGTACAAGGCGGCGAGCAGTACTTC.

The V call is TRBV7-9, the J call TRBJ1-4; D unresolved. Trimming stripped 8 bases from V and 3 bases from J, with 10 bases between. CDR3 length equals 13 residues. CDR1 is SEHNR and CDR2 is FQNEAQ in the germline V gene (reference sequence). CDR3 sequence (DNA): TGTGCCAGCCGAGAGGGTCCTAATGAAAAACTGTTTTTT. It codes for CASREGPNEKLFF. Looking up the rest from reference TRBV7-9 and TRBJ1-4 gives the full variable domain: DTGVSQNPRHKITKRGQNVTFRCDPISEHNRLYWYRQTLGQGPEFLTYFQNEAQLEKSRLLSDRFSAERPKGSFSTLEIQRTEQGDSAMYLCASREGPNEKLFFGSGTQLSVL.

The chain joins TRBV28 to TRBJ1-1; weak D call: TRBD1 (5 bases). The CDR3 is made up of 15 amino acids. The V gene lost 7 bases and the J gene lost 1 base, with 16 bases spanning the gap. Germline lookup yields CDR1 MDHEN and CDR2 SYDVKM. As DNA, the CDR3 is TGTGCCAGCACCCCCTGGGGCAGAACGAACACTGAAGCTTTCTTT. As protein: CASTPWGRTNTEAFF.

The chain links TRBV29-1 to TRBJ2-3; TRBD2 aligns across 14 bases. Germline V gene lookup returns CDR1 SQVTM and CDR2 ANQGSEA. The CDR3 contains 15 residues. V lost 4 bases and J lost 4; bases outside the gene matches: 4. CDR3 in amino acids: CSVVTSGGAPDTQYF. CDR3 DNA sequence: TGCAGCGTTGTGACTAGCGGGGGGGCGCCAGATACGCAGTATTTT.

V is TRBV28 and J is TRBJ2-7; TRBD2 agrees at 9 bases. From germline, CDR1 is MDHEN and CDR2 SYDVKM. Trimming at V came to 3 bases and at J to 3 bases, leaving 12 bases not matched to a gene. The CDR3 is made up of 17 amino acids. CDR3 in DNA: TGTGCCAGCAGTTTTTTATTCCCCCTAGCGGGAATCTACGAGCAGTACTTC. It translates to CASSFLFPLAGIYEQYF.

This clone was observed a single time. The V call is TRBV6-5, the J call TRBJ1-4, with D possibly matching TRBD1 (5 bases). There are 15 residues in the CDR3. Trimming removed 0 bases at V and 7 bases at J, with 12 bases between. Germline assignment: CDR1 MNHEY and CDR2 SVGAGI. The CDR3 nucleotides read TGTGCCAGCAGTTACTCGACCAGGGCATCTGAAAAACTGTTTTTT. This encodes CASSYSTRASEKLFF.

The chain has TRBV5-1 and TRBJ2-7, with 10 positions matching TRBD2. CDR1 and CDR2 from the germline V gene are SGHRS and YFSETQ. This CDR3 is built from 15 residues. V dropped 0 bases and J dropped 3; count of bases not matched to a gene: 3. In DNA form, the CDR3 reads TGCGCCAGCAGCTTGGCCCCTAGCGGGAGCTACGAGCAGTACTTC. Amino acids: CASSLAPSGSYEQYF.

Only one count was recorded for this clone. This rearrangement joins TRBV27 to TRBJ1-1; no reliable D call. Per the germline V gene, CDR1 is MNHEY and CDR2 is SMNVEV (reference sequence). Trimming cost V 7 bases and J 5 bases, with 8 bases left between them. The CDR3 length is 11 residues. Here the CDR3 DNA reads TGTGCCAGCACAGCGGGAACTGAAGCTTTCTTT. Translated, it gives CASTAGTEAFF.

The rearrangement joins TRBV5-1 to TRBJ1-5; the match to TRBD1 covers 7 bases. Germline lookup yields CDR1 SGHRS and CDR2 YFSETQ. V gave up 0 bases and J gave up 6 bases; unmatched junction bases: 3. CDR3 length equals 14 residues. This chain's CDR3 is CASSLEGGGQPQHF. The CDR3, as DNA: TGCGCCAGCAGCTTGGAAGGGGGCGGTCAGCCCCAGCATTTT.

This clone was seen just once. The chain uses TRBV27 and TRBJ1-6; 7 bases are shared with TRBD1. V was clipped by 3 bases and J by 7 bases; unmatched bases: 15. Germline V CDR1 and CDR2: MNHEY, SMNVEV (reference sequence). The CDR3 sequence is 18 residues long. CDR3 region: CASSFLNPTGVKNSPLHF. CDR3 nucleotide sequence: TGTGCCAGCAGTTTTCTTAACCCTACAGGGGTAAAGAATTCACCCCTCCACTTT.

The chain is built from TRBV5-4 and TRBJ2-7, with D perhaps matching TRBD1 (6 bases). Trimming took off 3 bases at V and 4 bases at J, with 14 bases between the two ends. The CDR3 has 14 amino acids. Germline V gene data show CDR1 as SGHNT and CDR2 as YYREEE (reference sequence). CDR3 DNA sequence: TGTGCCAGCAGCTCCGGACAGAAGGGGTACGAGCAGTACTTC. It codes for CASSSGQKGYEQYF.